This T cell receptor (beta chain) originates from a study of blood T cell repertoires in COVID-19. V shed 7 bases, J shed 6 bases, and the junction held 9 bases outside the gene matches. CDR3 size: 14 residues. The germline gives CDR1 LGHNT, CDR2 FRNRAP. Profiled with immunoSEQ multiplex PCR; TCRdb holds only in-frame clones, not every one. In the table there are around 57,000 clones, about 90% of which are singletons. The specimen sequenced was peripheral blood. The chain combines TRBV12-5 with TRBJ2-7; 10 bases fit TRBD1. This sequence was found in a human donor in a cohort sampled during active COVID-19. The CDR3 spells CASVPGQGNSEQYF. In nucleotides, the CDR3 is TGTGCTAGTGTTCCGGGACAGGGGAATTCCGAGCAGTACTTC.